This T cell receptor (beta chain) was recorded in a study of blood T cell repertoires in COVID-19. On the study more broadly: COVID-19 samples from acute and convalescent phases originated in the United States, Italy and Spain. Sample material is recorded as cDNA or gDNA derived from T cells, B-cell-depleted T cells, or PBMCs.

V lost 3 bases to trimming and J lost 0 bases; unmatched junction nucleotides: 8. Germline values: CDR1 SGDLS, CDR2 YYNGEE. The CDR3 is 18 residues long. Only in-frame clones appear in the TCRdb table, and some are missing; sequencing was by immunoSEQ multiplex PCR. The sample shows 210,000 or so clones, about three quarters of them seen only once. This TCR came from a woman of 80 years or more with active or convalescent COVID-19. Sequencing used peripheral blood. This sequence joins TRBV9 and TRBJ2-7, with TRBD2 matching over 14 bases. The CDR3, as DNA: TGTGCCAGCAGCGACGGGACTAGCGGGGGCCCTAGCTCCTACGAGCAGTACTTC. It is translated as CASSDGTSGGPSSYEQYF. The full variable domain, with the rest looked up from reference TRBV9 and TRBJ2-7, is DSGVTQTPKHLITATGQRVTLRCSPRSGDLSVYWYQQSLDQGLQFLIQYYNGEERAKGNILERFSAQQFPDLHSELNLSSLELGDSALYFCASSDGTSGGPSSYEQYFGPGTRLTVT.